Below are 32 T cell receptor beta chains sequenced from a single sample in a study of blood T cell repertoires in COVID-19 (dated by TCRdb to 2018 to 2020). Receptors were amplified or captured by the immunoSEQ multiplex PCR assay. TCRdb holds this immuneACCESS table with in-frame rearrangements only. Some clones are missing; in checked studies, unresolved V genes explain under half, and the rest has no known cause. In this sample the table shows about 180,000 clones, roughly 77% of which occur a single time. The ten most abundant clones make up 6.5% of the sample. Sample: peripheral blood. These receptors all come from a man between 65 and 80 years old with active or convalescent COVID-19.

For this clone: The sample contains more than one DNA sequence encoding this CDR3. The J gene is TRBJ2-6, the V gene TRBV27; D remains unclear. The CDR3 totals 14 residues. Trimming pared 4 bases from V and 0 bases from J, leaving 4 bases between. Per the germline V gene, CDR1 is MNHEY and CDR2 is SMNVEV (reference sequence). Written as DNA, the CDR3 is TGTGCCAGCAGTTCTAACTCTGGGGCCAACGTCCTGACTTTC. Protein product: CASSSNSGANVLTF.

This rearrangement joins TRBV6-1 to TRBJ2-1; 7 nucleotides match TRBD2. V lost 2 bases, J lost 1 base, and 8 bases stayed unmatched. CDR1 MNHNS and CDR2 SASEGT come from the germline V gene. The CDR3 length is 17 residues. The CDR3 sequence is CASSESRSSGSYNEQFF. CDR3 coding DNA: TGTGCCAGCAGTGAAAGTCGGTCTAGCGGATCCTACAATGAGCAGTTCTTC.

The gene calls are TRBV20-1 and TRBJ1-4; D ambiguous. V was cut by 4 bases and J by 4 bases, with 4 bases left in between. Per germline, CDR1 DFQATT and CDR2 SNEGSKA (reference sequence). The CDR3 sequence is 11 residues long. CDR3 amino acids: CSAILNEKLFF. CDR3 nucleotide sequence: TGCAGTGCTATCCTTAATGAAAAACTGTTTTTT.

The CDR3 bases are TGTGCCAGCAGCCCGCTTGAGGTAGCGGGAGTGAAAGGCGGGGAGCTGTTTTTT. This translates into CASSPLEVAGVKGGELFF. J is TRBJ2-2 and V is TRBV7-6, with 9 nucleotides matching TRBD2. The CDR3 covers 18 residues. From germline, CDR1 is SGHVS and CDR2 FNYEAQ. The junction had 17 bases not matched to a gene; V was cut back by 5 bases and J by 7 bases.

J is TRBJ1-4 and V is TRBV4-3, with a tentative D call TRBD1 (5 bases). Trimming removed 4 bases from V and 0 bases from J, with 9 bases in between. Germline V gene lookup returns CDR1 LGHNA and CDR2 YSLEER. The CDR3 is 15 amino acids. CDR3 residues: CASSRGGATNEKLFF. CDR3 DNA sequence: TGCGCCAGCAGCCGCGGGGGAGCAACTAATGAAAAACTGTTTTTT.

This clone was observed a few times. The V gene is TRBV5-1, the J gene TRBJ1-4; D gene uncertain. V lost 1 base to trimming and J lost 0 bases, with 7 bases between them. The germline V gene has CDR1 SGHRS and CDR2 YFSETQ. The CDR3 runs 15 residues. The chain's CDR3 is CASSLTVATNEKLFF. As DNA, the CDR3 is TGCGCCAGCAGCTTGACAGTTGCAACTAATGAAAAACTGTTTTTT.

The CDR3 sequence: CASQDRALEAFF. The CDR3 DNA reads as TGTGCCAGTCAGGACAGGGCCCTTGAAGCTTTCTTT. The chain is built from TRBV6-5 and TRBJ1-1; 8 bases match TRBD1. The germline gives CDR1 MNHEY, CDR2 SVGAGI. Unmatched junction bases numbered 7, after V lost 9 bases and J lost 7 bases. The CDR3 extends over 12 amino acids.

In nucleotides, the CDR3 is TGCGCCAGCAGCCTGCGACAGGGGCAGGGGATCACTGAAGCTTTCTTT. Its protein product is CASSLRQGQGITEAFF. The chain couples TRBV5-1 to TRBJ1-1; the match to TRBD1 covers 8 bases. Germline V gives CDR1 SGHRS, CDR2 YFSETQ. The CDR3 totals 16 residues. V dropped 4 bases and J dropped 4; count of bases not matched to a gene: 12. The full variable domain, rest sourced from reference TRBV5-1 and TRBJ1-1, is KAGVTQTPRYLIKTRGQQVTLSCSPISGHRSVSWYQQTPGQGLQFLFEYFSETQRNKGNFPGRFSGRQFSNSRSEMNVSTLELGDSALYLCASSLRQGQGITEAFFGQGTRLTVV.

This chain links TRBV19 with TRBJ1-1, with D unclear. Trimming stripped 6 bases from V and 7 bases from J, with 18 bases between. CDR1 and CDR2 from the germline V gene are LNHDA and SQIVND (reference sequence). The CDR3 runs 14 residues. The CDR3 DNA sequence: TGTGCCAGTAGAAAAACTGCGTCCACCCTTGAAGCTTTCTTT. Residues: CASRKTASTLEAFF.

The chain carries TRBV12-3 or TRBV12-4 and TRBJ1-1; tentative D call: TRBD1 (6 bases). Trimming stripped 1 base from V and 4 bases from J, with 7 bases between. This CDR3 is built from 13 residues. As DNA, the CDR3 is TGTGCCAGCAGTTTAGAAGGGGGCACTGAAGCTTTCTTT. It translates to CASSLEGGTEAFF.

This rearrangement joins TRBV7-9 to TRBJ1-1; tentatively, D is TRBD1 (5 bases). This CDR3 comprises 16 residues. The V end was cut by 2 bases, the J end by 4 bases, with 17 bases between. Germline loops: CDR1 SEHNR, CDR2 FQNEAQ (reference sequence). CDR3 amino acids: CASSLNQQGVGTEAFF. The CDR3 nucleotides read TGTGCCAGCAGCTTAAATCAGCAAGGGGTCGGCACTGAAGCTTTCTTT.

The chain couples TRBV19 to TRBJ2-2, with D possibly TRBD1 on 6 matching bases. CDR3 length: 15 amino acids. Germline CDR1 is LNHDA and CDR2 is SQIVND (reference sequence). Trimming took off 4 bases at V and 6 bases at J, with 15 bases between the two ends. The CDR3 region is CASSSFRGGSGELFF. The CDR3 DNA reads as TGTGCCAGTAGTAGCTTCAGGGGTGGTTCCGGGGAGCTGTTTTTT. The full variable domain, with the rest looked up from reference TRBV19 and TRBJ2-2, is DGGITQSPKYLFRKEGQNVTLSCEQNLNHDAMYWYRQDPGQGLRLIYYSQIVNDFQKGDIAEGYSVSREKKESFPLTVTSAQKNPTAFYLCASSSFRGGSGELFFGEGSRLTVL.

The genes are TRBV6-5 and TRBJ1-1; D gene unclear. The CDR3 is 14 amino acids. Trimming pared 8 bases from V and 1 base from J, leaving 14 bases between. The germline V gene has CDR1 MNHEY and CDR2 SVGAGI. CDR3 sequence reads: CASHPSGGNTEAFF. The CDR3 DNA follows: TGTGCCAGCCACCCCTCGGGAGGGAACACTGAAGCTTTCTTT.

The CDR3 DNA follows: TGTGCCTGGAGTGCCGGACAGGTATCAGCTCCTTATGGCTACACCTTC. Protein product: CAWSAGQVSAPYGYTF. This chain connects TRBV30 to TRBJ1-2; TRBD1 agrees at 7 bases. V was pared by 1 base and J by 5 bases, with 13 bases of the junction left unmatched. Germline values: CDR1 GTSNPN, CDR2 SVGIG (reference sequence). There are 16 residues in the CDR3. Complete variable domain (other parts from reference TRBV30 and TRBJ1-2): SQTIHQWPATLVQPVGSPLSLECTVEGTSNPNLYWYRQAAGRGLQLLFYSVGIGQISSEVPQNLSASRPQDRQFILSSKKLLLSDSGFYLCAWSAGQVSAPYGYTFGSGTRLTVV.

The rearrangement links TRBV4-3 to TRBJ1-1; 7 bases agree with TRBD1. The CDR3 has 16 amino acids. V dropped 0 bases and J dropped 1; count of bases not matched to a gene: 5. Germline CDR1 LGHNA, CDR2 YSLEER. The CDR3 DNA is TGCGCCAGCAGCCAAGAGCCGAGGGGGCGGAACACTGAAGCTTTCTTT. It is translated as CASSQEPRGRNTEAFF.

J is TRBJ1-2 and V is TRBV3-1 (or the pseudogene TRBV3-2), with D uncertain. Trimming pared 0 bases from V and 3 bases from J, leaving 8 bases between. The germline gives CDR1 LGHDT, CDR2 YNNKEL (reference sequence). This CDR3 is built from 14 residues. CDR3 residues: CASSQDLPDYGYTF. In DNA, the CDR3 is TGTGCCAGCAGCCAAGATCTCCCAGACTATGGCTACACCTTC.

The chain is built from TRBV5-1 and TRBJ1-4; D may be TRBD1 (5 bases). Looked up from germline, CDR1 is SGHRS and CDR2 is YFSETQ. This CDR3 contains 14 residues. Deletions cut 4 bases from V and 4 bases from J, with 11 bases between. CDR3 nucleotides: TGCGCCAGCAGCCGGGGGACGGTTAATGAAAAACTGTTTTTT. This codes for CASSRGTVNEKLFF.

The chain couples TRBV6-5 to TRBJ1-1; a weak D match, TRBD1 (6 bases). Trimming stripped 6 bases from V and 5 bases from J, with 19 bases between. The CDR3 is 15 residues long. Germline lookup yields CDR1 MNHEY and CDR2 SVGAGI. The CDR3 nucleotides read TGTGCCAGCAGCTTGGACAGCCCTCGAGAAACTGAAGCTTTCTTT. Protein: CASSLDSPRETEAFF.

Comments on this clone: The junction departs from the called germline gene at one end, perhaps through a read error. This chain links TRBV5-1 with TRBJ2-5; 9 nucleotides align to TRBD1. The CDR3 is 16 residues long. The germline CDR1 and CDR2 sequences are SGHRS and YFSETQ. The DNA of the CDR3 is TGCGCCAGCAGCCCCACTCCCGGGACAGGGCAAGGGACCCAGTACTTC. It codes for CASSPTPGTGQGTQYF.

The chain combines TRBV19 with TRBJ1-4; 8 nucleotides agree with TRBD1. Germline assignment: CDR1 LNHDA and CDR2 SQIVND (reference sequence). The junction had 3 bases not matched to a gene; V was cut back by 2 bases and J by 1 base. This CDR3 region has 16 residues. The CDR3 sequence: CASSIPGQGTNEKLFF. Written as DNA, the CDR3 is TGTGCCAGTAGTATACCCGGACAGGGAACTAATGAAAAACTGTTTTTT.

The rearrangement joins TRBV5-1 to TRBJ1-6; TRBD1 matches at 9 bases. Germline trimming cut 4 bases from V and 6 bases from J; bases unmatched to any gene: 14. Germline CDR1 reads SGHRS; CDR2 reads YFSETQ. This CDR3 has 18 residues. The CDR3 protein is CASSRASGQGKLNSPLHF. CDR3 nucleotides: TGCGCCAGCAGCCGGGCCTCGGGACAGGGAAAACTTAATTCACCCCTCCACTTT.

The V and J genes are TRBV6-5 and TRBJ1-1; the D gene is possibly TRBD1 (5 bases). Per germline, CDR1 MNHEY and CDR2 SVGAGI. V was clipped by 4 bases and J by 6 bases, with 12 bases between them. The CDR3 is 13 residues long. This CDR3 is CASSWGLSAEAFF. The CDR3, as DNA: TGTGCCAGCAGTTGGGGCCTCTCGGCTGAAGCTTTCTTT.

This clone occurred once. The V gene is TRBV19, the J gene TRBJ1-2; 8 bases are a match to TRBD1. CDR1 is LNHDA, CDR2 SQIVND, per germline (reference sequence). Trimming removed 5 bases from V and 8 bases from J; junction bases left unmatched: 10. The CDR3 totals 14 residues. The DNA for the CDR3 is TGTGCCAGTAGTTTTCACAGGGGGGATGCCGGCTACACCTTC. Residues: CASSFHRGDAGYTF. Full variable domain (missing parts from reference TRBV19 and TRBJ1-2): DGGITQSPKYLFRKEGQNVTLSCEQNLNHDAMYWYRQDPGQGLRLIYYSQIVNDFQKGDIAEGYSVSREKKESFPLTVTSAQKNPTAFYLCASSFHRGDAGYTFGSGTRLTVV.

The chain links TRBV27 to TRBJ2-1; perhaps TRBD2 as D (6 bases). Trimming took 6 bases from V and 5 from J, leaving 20 bases between them. The CDR3 loop spans 16 amino acids. Germline V gives CDR1 MNHEY, CDR2 SMNVEV (reference sequence). The CDR3, as DNA: TGTGCCAGCAGGGGAATAGGTAGCGGAATAAACAATGAGCAGTTCTTC. It is translated as CASRGIGSGINNEQFF.

V is TRBV10-2 and J is TRBJ2-7; the match to TRBD1 covers 7 bases. Trimming cost V 4 bases and J 3 bases; bases outside gene matches: 6. Germline V gene lookup returns CDR1 WSHSY and CDR2 SAAADI. The length of the CDR3 is 14 residues. CDR3 sequence: CASSVQGTLYEQYF. CDR3 DNA sequence: TGCGCCAGCAGTGTACAGGGGACCCTCTACGAGCAGTACTTC.

The gene calls are TRBV3-1 (or the pseudogene TRBV3-2) and TRBJ2-5, with TRBD2 matching over 11 bases. Germline loops: CDR1 LGHDT, CDR2 YNNKEL (reference sequence). This CDR3 has 16 amino acids. The V gene end was trimmed by 4 bases and the J gene end by 4 bases; junction bases not matched to a gene: 8. CDR3 residues: CASSRATSGTGETQYF. CDR3 in DNA: TGTGCCAGCAGCCGAGCGACTAGCGGGACGGGAGAGACCCAGTACTTC.

The CDR3 loop reads CASSFHSLNEKLFF. The CDR3 coding sequence is TGTGCCAGCAGCTTCCATAGTCTTAATGAAAAACTGTTTTTT. The V call is TRBV7-2, the J call TRBJ1-4; no firm D call. V lost 3 bases and J 4 bases, leaving 9 bases between the germline ends. Germline CDR1 SGHTA, CDR2 FQGNSA. The CDR3 extends over 14 amino acids.

CDR3 loop: CATSDPFSNQPQHF. CDR3 nucleotide sequence: TGTGCCACCAGTGACCCATTTAGCAATCAGCCCCAGCATTTT. V gene TRBV24-1 combines with J gene TRBJ1-5; D unresolved. Germline values: CDR1 KGHDR, CDR2 SFDVKD. The V and J ends lost 4 bases and 0 bases respectively, with 6 bases between them. The CDR3 loop spans 14 amino acids.

The rearrangement joins TRBV30 to TRBJ1-1; D might be TRBD1 (5 bases). The ends were cut back, 7 bases at V and 1 base at J, with 13 bases in the middle. The CDR3 runs 13 residues. Germline CDR1 GTSNPN, CDR2 SVGIG (reference sequence). The CDR3 sequence: CAYPRGTNTEAFF. The CDR3, as DNA: TGTGCCTACCCACGGGGGACGAACACTGAAGCTTTCTTT.

This chain connects TRBV6-2 or TRBV6-3 to TRBJ2-7; D unclear. Germline V gene sequence: CDR1 MNHEY, CDR2 SVGEGT. This CDR3 has 11 residues. The V end was cut by 3 bases, the J end by 3 bases, with 3 bases between. CDR3 sequence: CASSYHYEQYF. CDR3 in DNA: TGTGCCAGCAGTTATCACTACGAGCAGTACTTC.

The V gene is TRBV6-6, the J gene TRBJ1-6; the match to TRBD1 covers 7 bases. Trimming cost V 6 bases and J 6 bases; bases outside gene matches: 5. The CDR3 spans 14 residues. The germline V gene has CDR1 MNHNY and CDR2 SVGAGI (reference sequence). CDR3 nucleotide sequence: TGTGCCAGCAGCCCCGACAGGGTTAATTCACCCCTCCACTTT. It codes for CASSPDRVNSPLHF.

This chain connects TRBV6-5 to TRBJ2-3, with 9 bases matching TRBD1. CDR3 length: 15 residues. With 1 base clipped from V and 4 bases from J, the junction kept 3 bases outside the gene matches. CDR1 and CDR2 from the germline V gene are MNHEY and SVGAGI. In DNA, the CDR3 is TGTGCCAGCAGTTACTGGGGACAGGGCCCAGATACGCAGTATTTT. Encoded protein: CASSYWGQGPDTQYF.